This T cell receptor (beta chain) was found in a study of glioma-infiltrating T cells after dendritic cell vaccination. Study-level background: Monocyte-derived dendritic cells, cultured approximately seven days with IL-4 and GM-CSF, were pulsed with autologous tumor lysate. Patients received three intradermal dendritic cell vaccine injections at biweekly intervals.

Sample time point: after dendritic cell vaccination, including at tumor progression/relapse. PBMC were collected before vaccination, two weeks after the third vaccination, and at progression. The PCR used 60 V beta and 13 J beta primers. The protocol was immunoSEQ multiplex PCR, while the TCRdb copy is restricted to in-frame clones and leaves out a portion. The data contain around 87,000 clones, less than 90% of them seen just once; the ten biggest clones take up under 7%. Sequenced here: blood, sampled after dendritic cell vaccination. The sequence was collected from a human donor with glioblastoma.

The DNA for the CDR3 is TGTGCCAGCAGCGGAGACAGGACTGCCTACGAGCAGTACTTC. It encodes CASSGDRTAYEQYF. The chain links TRBV6-5 to TRBJ2-7; the D gene is possibly TRBD1 (6 bases). Germline V CDR1 and CDR2: MNHEY, SVGAGI. The CDR3 is 14 amino acids. With 6 bases removed from V and 2 bases from J, the gap between germline ends came to 14 bases.